The rows below give T cell receptor beta chains drawn from one sample of a study of identifying expanded T cells in peripheral blood. Measured with immunoSEQ multiplex PCR; TCRdb has only the in-frame clones, and not every one. The profile shows 95,000 to 100,000 clones, around 88% of them singletons. The sample taken for sequencing was blood. These receptor sequences come from a person between 18 and 75 years old in good health. CDR3s leave out the opening cysteine and the closing phenylalanine or tryptophan. The D gene is left open where the match is weak. Rows may omit the clone size; those that give it use once, few, many or a size class.

CDR3 | V | length | J | size | D
ASTAGTGDNSPLH | TRBV28 | 13 | TRBJ1-6 | . | TRBD1
ASSVFSSGTEAF | TRBV9 | 12 | TRBJ1-1 | . | .
ASSSRGGGEKLF | TRBV5-1 | 12 | TRBJ1-4 | . | .
ASSLVGQRQPQH | TRBV28 | 12 | TRBJ1-5 | . | .
ASSPGTGLLANYGYT | TRBV13 | 15 | TRBJ1-2 | . | TRBD1
ASSQGQGRTDTQY | TRBV18 | 13 | TRBJ2-3 | . | TRBD1
SVVGTGTNYGYT | TRBV29-1 | 12 | TRBJ1-2 | once | TRBD1
ASSFGTGVDEQF | TRBV5-5 | 12 | TRBJ2-1 | . | TRBD1
ASSINPQGITEAF | TRBV7-2 | 13 | TRBJ1-1 | . | .
AISEGQGQPQH | TRBV10-3 | 11 | TRBJ1-5 | few | .
ASSGQPDSNQPQH | TRBV4-2 | 13 | TRBJ1-5 | . | .
ASSYRSSSYEQY | TRBV6-5 | 12 | TRBJ2-7 | . | .
ASSPNFGTEAF | TRBV6-5 | 11 | TRBJ1-1 | once | .